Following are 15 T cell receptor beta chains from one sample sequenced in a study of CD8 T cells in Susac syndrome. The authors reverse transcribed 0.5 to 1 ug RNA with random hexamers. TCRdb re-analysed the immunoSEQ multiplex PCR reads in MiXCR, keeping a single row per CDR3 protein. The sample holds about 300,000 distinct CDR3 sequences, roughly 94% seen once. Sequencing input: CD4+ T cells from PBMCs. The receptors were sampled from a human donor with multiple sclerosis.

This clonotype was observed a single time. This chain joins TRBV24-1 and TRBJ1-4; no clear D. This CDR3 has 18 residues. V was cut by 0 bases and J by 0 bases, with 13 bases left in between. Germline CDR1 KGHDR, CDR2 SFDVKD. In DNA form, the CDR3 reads TGTGCCACCAGTGATTTGTACGGGCAGCCTGCAACTAATGAAAAACTGTTTTTT. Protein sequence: CATSDLYGQPATNEKLFF.

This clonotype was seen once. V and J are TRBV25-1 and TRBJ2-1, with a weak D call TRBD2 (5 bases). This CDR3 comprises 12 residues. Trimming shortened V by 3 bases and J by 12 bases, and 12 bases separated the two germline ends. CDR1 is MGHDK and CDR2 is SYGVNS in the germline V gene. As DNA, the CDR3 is TGTGCCAGCAGTGATCCGGGGATTAGGCAGTTCTTC. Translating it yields CASSDPGIRQFF.

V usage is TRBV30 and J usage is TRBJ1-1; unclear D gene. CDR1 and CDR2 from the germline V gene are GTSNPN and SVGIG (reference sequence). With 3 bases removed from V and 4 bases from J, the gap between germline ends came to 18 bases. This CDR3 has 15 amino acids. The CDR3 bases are TGTGCCTGGAGCACGGTTACAGAGGCAGGCACTGAAGCTTTCTTT. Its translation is CAWSTVTEAGTEAFF.

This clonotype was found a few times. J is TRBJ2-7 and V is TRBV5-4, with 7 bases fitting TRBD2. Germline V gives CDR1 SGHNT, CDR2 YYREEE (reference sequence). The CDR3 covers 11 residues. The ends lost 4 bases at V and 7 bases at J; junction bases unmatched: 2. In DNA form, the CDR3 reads TGTGCCAGCAGCCGGGGAGGGGAGCAGTACTTC. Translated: CASSRGGEQYF. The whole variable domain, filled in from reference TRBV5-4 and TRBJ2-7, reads ETGVTQSPTHLIKTRGQQVTLRCSSQSGHNTVSWYQQALGQGPQFIFQYYREEENGRGNFPPRFSGLQFPNYSSELNVNALELDDSALYLCASSRGGEQYFGPGTRLTVT.

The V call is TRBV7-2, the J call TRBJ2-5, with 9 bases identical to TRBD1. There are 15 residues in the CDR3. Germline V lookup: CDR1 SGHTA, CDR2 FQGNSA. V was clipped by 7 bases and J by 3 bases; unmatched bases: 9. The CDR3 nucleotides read TGTGCCAGCATCCAGCCCGGGACAGGGAAAGAGACCCAGTACTTC. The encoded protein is CASIQPGTGKETQYF.

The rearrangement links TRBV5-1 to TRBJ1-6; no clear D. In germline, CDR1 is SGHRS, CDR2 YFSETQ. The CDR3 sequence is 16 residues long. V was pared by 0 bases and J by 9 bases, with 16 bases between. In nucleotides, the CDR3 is TGCGCCAGCAGCTTGGACCTCTCTGACGGACTTTCACCCCTCCACTTT. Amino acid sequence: CASSLDLSDGLSPLHF. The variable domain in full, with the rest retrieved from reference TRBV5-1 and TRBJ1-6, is KAGVTQTPRYLIKTRGQQVTLSCSPISGHRSVSWYQQTPGQGLQFLFEYFSETQRNKGNFPGRFSGRQFSNSRSEMNVSTLELGDSALYLCASSLDLSDGLSPLHFGNGTRLTVT.

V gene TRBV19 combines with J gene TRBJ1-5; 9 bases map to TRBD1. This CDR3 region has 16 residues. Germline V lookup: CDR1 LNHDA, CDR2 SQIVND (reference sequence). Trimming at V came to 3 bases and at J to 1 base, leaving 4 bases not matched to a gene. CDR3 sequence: CASSIGDRVSNQPQHF. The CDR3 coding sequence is TGTGCCAGTAGTATTGGGGACAGGGTGAGCAATCAGCCCCAGCATTTT.

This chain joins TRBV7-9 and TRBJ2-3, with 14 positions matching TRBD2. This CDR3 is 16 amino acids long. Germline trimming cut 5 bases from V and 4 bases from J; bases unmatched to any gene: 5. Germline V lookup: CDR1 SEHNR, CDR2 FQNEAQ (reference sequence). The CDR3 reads CASSPTSGGAPDTQYF. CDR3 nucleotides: TGTGCCAGCAGCCCGACTAGCGGGGGGGCCCCAGATACGCAGTATTTT.

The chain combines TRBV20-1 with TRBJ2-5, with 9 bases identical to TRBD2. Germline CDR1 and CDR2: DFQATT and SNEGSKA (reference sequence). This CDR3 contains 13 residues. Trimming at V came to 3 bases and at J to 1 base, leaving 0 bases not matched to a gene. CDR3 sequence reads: CSARTSGQETQYF. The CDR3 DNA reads TGCAGTGCTAGGACTAGCGGCCAAGAGACCCAGTACTTC.

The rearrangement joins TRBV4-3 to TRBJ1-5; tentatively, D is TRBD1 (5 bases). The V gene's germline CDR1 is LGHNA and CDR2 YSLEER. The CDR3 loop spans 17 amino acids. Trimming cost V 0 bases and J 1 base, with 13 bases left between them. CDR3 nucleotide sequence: TGCGCCAGCAGCCAAGACGGAAGGGGCAGGAGCAATCAGCCCCAGCATTTT. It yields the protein CASSQDGRGRSNQPQHF.

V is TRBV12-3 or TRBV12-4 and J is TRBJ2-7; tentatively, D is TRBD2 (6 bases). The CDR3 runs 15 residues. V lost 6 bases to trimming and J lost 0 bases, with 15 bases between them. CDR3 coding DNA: TGTGCCAGCAGGGGAATAGCGGTTAGCTCCTACGAGCAGTACTTC. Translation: CASRGIAVSSYEQYF.

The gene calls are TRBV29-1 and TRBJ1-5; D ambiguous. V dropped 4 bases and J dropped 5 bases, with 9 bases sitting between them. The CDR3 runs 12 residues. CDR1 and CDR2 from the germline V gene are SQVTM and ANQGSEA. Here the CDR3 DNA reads TGCAGCGTTGGAGGGAGGGATCAGCCCCAGCATTTT. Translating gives CSVGGRDQPQHF.

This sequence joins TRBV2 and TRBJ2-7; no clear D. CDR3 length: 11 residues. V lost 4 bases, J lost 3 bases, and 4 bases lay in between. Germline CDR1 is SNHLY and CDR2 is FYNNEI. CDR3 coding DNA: TGTGCCAGCAGTGGGGACTACGAGCAGTACTTC. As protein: CASSGDYEQYF.

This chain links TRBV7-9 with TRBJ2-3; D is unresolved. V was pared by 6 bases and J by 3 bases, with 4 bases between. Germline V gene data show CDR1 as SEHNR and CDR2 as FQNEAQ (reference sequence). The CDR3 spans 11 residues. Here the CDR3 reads CASRDTDTQYF. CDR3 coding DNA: TGTGCCAGCAGAGATACAGATACGCAGTATTTT.

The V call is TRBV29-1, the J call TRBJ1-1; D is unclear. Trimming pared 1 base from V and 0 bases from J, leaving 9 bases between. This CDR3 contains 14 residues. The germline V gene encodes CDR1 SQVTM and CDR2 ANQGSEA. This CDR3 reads CSVEGYTMNTEAFF. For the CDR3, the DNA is TGCAGCGTTGAAGGGTACACCATGAACACTGAAGCTTTCTTT.